Below are 14 T cell receptor beta chains sequenced from a single sample in a study of a mutant IDH1 vaccine in newly diagnosed glioma. Documented time point: week 23, last vaccination. Doses comprised 300 ug of mutant IDH1 20-mer peptide each, plus topical imiquimod. The repertoire was sequenced with immunoSEQ multiplex PCR; TCRdb's copy has only in-frame clones and lacks some. The sample includes some 80,000 clones, more than 80% of them seen just once. No antigens are known for them. Specimen: PBMCs, collected from a glioma patient whose treatment included an IDH1 peptide vaccine. The receptor source for this set is a woman aged 45 to 65 with glioma.

This clone was found a few times. The chain combines TRBV5-1 with TRBJ1-1; possible D gene TRBD1, 6 bases. The germline V gene has CDR1 SGHRS and CDR2 YFSETQ. The CDR3 consists of 13 residues. The V end was cut by 2 bases, the J end by 3 bases, with 8 bases between. The CDR3 region is CASSFKGDTEAFF. CDR3 sequence (DNA): TGCGCCAGCAGCTTCAAGGGGGACACTGAAGCTTTCTTT.

V gene TRBV10-2 combines with J gene TRBJ2-3; no definite D call. CDR3 length: 15 amino acids. V was clipped by 2 bases and J by 0 bases, with 9 bases between them. The germline CDR1 and CDR2 sequences are WSHSY and SAAADI. The CDR3 reads CASSERLISTDTQYF. The CDR3 nucleotides read TGCGCCAGCAGTGAGAGGTTAATAAGCACAGATACGCAGTATTTT.

The chain employs TRBV21-1 and TRBJ1-1. TRBV21-1 represents a pseudogene. The CDR3 spans 13 residues. The CDR3 spells CASSLGRNTEAFF. Written as DNA, the CDR3 is TGTGCCAGCAGCCTAGGGCGTAACACTGAAGCTTTCTTT.

V gene TRBV19 combines with J gene TRBJ2-3; TRBD2 is a possible D gene (5 bases). Germline V gene sequence: CDR1 LNHDA, CDR2 SQIVND (reference sequence). The CDR3 extends over 16 amino acids. V shed 5 bases and J shed 1 base, with 16 bases lying between them. CDR3 in amino acids: CASSVGSLGGTDTQYF. Here the CDR3 DNA reads TGTGCCAGTAGTGTAGGGAGCCTCGGGGGCACAGATACGCAGTATTTT.

The rearrangement joins TRBV6-1 to TRBJ1-6, with D perhaps TRBD1 (6 bases). The CDR3 consists of 17 residues. Germline CDR1 reads MNHNS; CDR2 reads SASEGT. Trimming removed 0 bases at V and 5 bases at J, with 14 bases between. CDR3 region: CASSEALAGQNNSPLHF. The CDR3 DNA reads as TGTGCCAGCAGTGAAGCGTTGGCGGGACAAAATAATTCACCCCTCCACTTT.

This chain uses TRBV19 with TRBJ2-1; D gene unclear. This CDR3 spans 16 amino acids. The germline CDR1 and CDR2 sequences are LNHDA and SQIVND (reference sequence). Deletions cut 3 bases from V and 2 bases from J, with 14 bases between. The CDR3 here is CASSMSPASPYNEQFF. The CDR3 nucleotides read TGTGCCAGTAGTATGTCCCCAGCCTCCCCCTACAATGAGCAGTTCTTC. Supplemented by reference TRBV19 and TRBJ2-1, the full variable domain reads DGGITQSPKYLFRKEGQNVTLSCEQNLNHDAMYWYRQDPGQGLRLIYYSQIVNDFQKGDIAEGYSVSREKKESFPLTVTSAQKNPTAFYLCASSMSPASPYNEQFFGPGTRLTVL.

This chain joins TRBV5-1 and TRBJ1-4; 9 bases are a match to TRBD1. In germline, CDR1 is SGHRS, CDR2 YFSETQ. CDR3 length: 18 amino acids. The J segment lost 0 bases and the V segment lost 1 base, leaving 7 bases of the junction unmatched. The CDR3 spells CASSLTGGGFTTNEKLFF. The CDR3 DNA reads as TGCGCCAGCAGCTTGACAGGGGGCGGATTTACAACTAATGAAAAACTGTTTTTT.

The rearrangement joins TRBV30 to TRBJ2-6, with D perhaps TRBD1 (8 bases). The CDR3 is 16 amino acids. Trimming stripped 4 bases from V and 1 base from J, with 14 bases between. Germline V gives CDR1 GTSNPN, CDR2 SVGIG (reference sequence). The CDR3: CAWTDREGSGANVLTF. The CDR3 DNA sequence: TGTGCCTGGACGGACAGGGAGGGTTCTGGGGCCAACGTCCTGACTTTC.

The CDR3 sequence is CASSPLPPVLDTEAFF. In DNA form, the CDR3 reads TGTGCCAGCAGTCCCCTCCCCCCAGTTTTAGACACTGAAGCTTTCTTT. The chain has TRBV27 and TRBJ1-1; D unclear. Deletions cut 5 bases from V and 3 bases from J, with 19 bases between. CDR3 length equals 16 residues. Germline CDR1 reads MNHEY; CDR2 reads SMNVEV (reference sequence).

This chain links TRBV7-3 with TRBJ2-1; D not certain. The CDR3 has 12 amino acids. Between the trimmed V and J ends, which lost 4 bases and 5 bases, there was a span of 6 bases. Germline V gene lookup returns CDR1 SGHTA and CDR2 FQGTGA. The CDR3 DNA sequence: TGTGCCAGCAGCTCCTCTCACAATGAGCAGTTCTTC. Amino acids: CASSSSHNEQFF.

The chain couples TRBV30 to TRBJ2-5; no definite D call. The V and J ends lost 0 bases and 4 bases respectively, with 6 bases between them. From germline, CDR1 is GTSNPN and CDR2 SVGIG (reference sequence). The CDR3 runs 12 residues. The CDR3 is CAWSVTRETQYF. In nucleotides, the CDR3 is TGTGCCTGGAGTGTAACCCGAGAGACCCAGTACTTC.

The chain links TRBV6-1 to TRBJ2-7, with D perhaps assigned TRBD1 or TRBD2 (6 bases each). Germline values: CDR1 MNHNS, CDR2 SASEGT. V was clipped by 8 bases and J by 2 bases, with 13 bases between them. This CDR3 is 13 amino acids long. The CDR3 sequence: CASRGPGTYEQYF. The CDR3 coding sequence is TGTGCCAGCCGGGGGCCGGGGACCTACGAGCAGTACTTC.

The chain couples TRBV19 to TRBJ2-7, with 9 bases that match TRBD1. V was clipped by 4 bases and J by 5 bases; unmatched bases: 12. Germline CDR1 reads LNHDA; CDR2 reads SQIVND (reference sequence). The CDR3 is 16 amino acids. The DNA for the CDR3 is TGTGCCAGTAGTACCAGACTCGGGACAGGGTCGGACGAGCAGTACTTC. Translation gives CASSTRLGTGSDEQYF.

In its sample, this clone was seen once. The J gene is TRBJ2-1, the V gene TRBV10-3; 7 bases line up with TRBD2. The CDR3 spans 13 residues. Per the germline V gene, CDR1 is ENHRY and CDR2 is SYGVKD. The V gene end was trimmed by 7 bases and the J gene end by 5 bases; junction bases not matched to a gene: 5. The chain's CDR3 is CAIMRERDNEQFF. The CDR3 DNA follows: TGTGCCATCATGCGGGAGAGGGACAATGAGCAGTTCTTC.